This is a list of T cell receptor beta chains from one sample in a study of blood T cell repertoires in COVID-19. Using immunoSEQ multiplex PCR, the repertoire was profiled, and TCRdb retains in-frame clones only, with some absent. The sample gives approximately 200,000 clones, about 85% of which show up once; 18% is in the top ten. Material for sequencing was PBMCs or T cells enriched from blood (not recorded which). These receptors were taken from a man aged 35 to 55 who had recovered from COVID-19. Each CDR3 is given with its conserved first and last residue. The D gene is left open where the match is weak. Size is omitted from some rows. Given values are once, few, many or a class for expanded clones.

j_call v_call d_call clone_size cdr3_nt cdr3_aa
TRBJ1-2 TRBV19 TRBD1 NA TGTGCCAGTCGCGGACAGGGTTCTAACTATGGCTACACCTTC CASRGQGSNYGYTF
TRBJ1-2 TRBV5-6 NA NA TGTGCCAGCAGCCACCGCGGGCCGGGTGGCTACACCTTC CASSHRGPGGYTF
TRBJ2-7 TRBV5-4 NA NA TGTGCCAGCAGCTTGGAATCCGGGGGAGGATACGAGCAGTACTTC CASSLESGGGYEQYF
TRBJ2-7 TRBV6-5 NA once TGTGCCAGCAGTTACTCCAAGGTCCGGGGGGAGCAGTACTTC CASSYSKVRGEQYF
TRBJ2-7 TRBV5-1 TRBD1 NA TGCGCCAGCAGCTTACAGGGGTACGAGCAGTACTTC CASSLQGYEQYF
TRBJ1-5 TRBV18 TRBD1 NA TGTGCCAGCTCACCCCCGGGACAGGAGACCAATCAGCCCCAGCATTTT CASSPPGQETNQPQHF
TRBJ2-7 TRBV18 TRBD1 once TGTGCCAGCTCACCAAGGGACAGGTCGGAAGAGCAGTACTTC CASSPRDRSEEQYF
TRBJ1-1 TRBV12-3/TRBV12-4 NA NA TGTGCCAGCAGTCAGGTGGGTGAAGCTTTCTTT CASSQVGEAFF
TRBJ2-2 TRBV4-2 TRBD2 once TGTGCCAGCAGCCAAGAGCTAGCGGGAGGGCCGAGGGTCGGGGAGCTGTTTTTT CASSQELAGGPRVGELFF
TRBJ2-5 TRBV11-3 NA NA TGTGCCAGCAGCTTAGGACAGCAAAGCCAAGAGACCCAGTACTTC CASSLGQQSQETQYF
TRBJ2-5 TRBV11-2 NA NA TGTGCCAGCAGCTTAGGACCGCGGGAAGAGACCCAGTACTTC CASSLGPREETQYF
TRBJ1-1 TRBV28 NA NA TGTGCCAGCAGTTTATACTACATGAACACTGAAGCTTTCTTT CASSLYYMNTEAFF
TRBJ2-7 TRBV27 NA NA TGTGCCAGCAGTTTAGCGTCTAGCCCCCGCGAGCAGTACTTC CASSLASSPREQYF
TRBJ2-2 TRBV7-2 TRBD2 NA TGTGCCAGCAGCTTAGGGCTAGCGGGCGCCCGTGTCGTCACCGGGGAGCTGTTTTTT CASSLGLAGARVVTGELFF
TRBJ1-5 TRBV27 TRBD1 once TGTGCCAGCAGTCTGGACAGGGCTAATCAGCCCCAGCATTTT CASSLDRANQPQHF
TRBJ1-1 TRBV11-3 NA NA TGTGCCAGCAGGCAAACACAGGGACAGAACACTGAAGCTTTCTTT CASRQTQGQNTEAFF
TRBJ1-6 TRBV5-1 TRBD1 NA TGCGCCAGCAGCGGGGGACAGAATAATTCACCCCTCCACTTT CASSGGQNNSPLHF
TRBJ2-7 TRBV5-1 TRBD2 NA TGCGCCAGCAGCCTCCCGGGGGGTAGCGCGCGGCTGGAGCAGTACTTC CASSLPGGSARLEQYF
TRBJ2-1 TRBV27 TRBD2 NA TGTGCCAGCAGGCCATCTAGCGGGATTTACAATGAGCAGTTCTTC CASRPSSGIYNEQFF
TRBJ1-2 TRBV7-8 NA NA TGTGCCAGCAGCTTAGCGGAGGGGAGTGTAGGCTACACCTTC CASSLAEGSVGYTF
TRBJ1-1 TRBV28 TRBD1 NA TGTGCCAGCAGATCCAGGGGGCGCACTGAAGCTTTCTTT CASRSRGRTEAFF
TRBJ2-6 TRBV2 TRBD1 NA TGTGCCAGCAGTGGACAGGGCACTGGGGCCAACGTCCTGACTTTC CASSGQGTGANVLTF
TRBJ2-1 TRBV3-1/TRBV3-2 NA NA TGTGCCAGCAGCCAAGTATACAATGAGCAGTTCTTC CASSQVYNEQFF
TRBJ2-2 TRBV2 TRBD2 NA TGTGCCAGCAGTGGACTAGCGGGATCGGTTAGCGGGGAGCTGTTTTTT CASSGLAGSVSGELFF
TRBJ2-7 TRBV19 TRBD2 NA TGTGCCAGTAGCCCTGTACTAGCGGCCTACTACGAGCAGTACTTC CASSPVLAAYYEQYF
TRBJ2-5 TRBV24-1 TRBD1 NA TGTGCCACCAGTGATCTCAGGGGGCAGCAAGAGACCCAGTACTTC CATSDLRGQQETQYF
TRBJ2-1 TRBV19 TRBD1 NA TGTGCCACTGGCCGGGACAGTCCCTACAATGAGCAGTTCTTC CATGRDSPYNEQFF
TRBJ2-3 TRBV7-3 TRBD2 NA TGTGCCAGCAGCCCAGGGACTAGCGGGAACACAGATACGCAGTATTTT CASSPGTSGNTDTQYF
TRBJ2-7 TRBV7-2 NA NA TGTGCCAGCAGCTTACTGGCGCAGGTTAGCTCCTACGAGCAGTACTTC CASSLLAQVSSYEQYF
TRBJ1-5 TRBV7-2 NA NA TGTGCCAGCAGCTTAGTGAGTTCAGGTCAGCCCCAGCATTTT CASSLVSSGQPQHF
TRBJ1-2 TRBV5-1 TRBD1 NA TGCGCCAGCAGCTTACAGGGGGCGACGGGTGGCTACACCTTC CASSLQGATGGYTF
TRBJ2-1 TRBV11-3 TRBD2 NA TGTGCCAGCAGCTTGGGACTAGCGGGAGTGGATGAGCAGTTCTTC CASSLGLAGVDEQFF
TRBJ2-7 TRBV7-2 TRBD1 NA TGTGCCAGCAGCCGGGACAGGGAGACCTACGAGCAGTACTTC CASSRDRETYEQYF
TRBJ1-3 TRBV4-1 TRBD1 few TGCGCCAGCAGCCAAGGGACAGGGGTTGGGGACACCATATATTTT CASSQGTGVGDTIYF
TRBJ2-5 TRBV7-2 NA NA TGTGCCAGCAGCTTCAGGGAGACCCAGTACTTC CASSFRETQYF
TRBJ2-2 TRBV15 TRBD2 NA TGTGCCACCAGGCCGGGAGGGAACACCGGGGAGCTGTTTTTT CATRPGGNTGELFF
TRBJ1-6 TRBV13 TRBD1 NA TGTGCCAGCAGCTCTCGGGACAGATGGTCACCCCTCCACTTT CASSSRDRWSPLHF
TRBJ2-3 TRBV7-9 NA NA TGTGCCAGCAGCTTAGTTGGGAGTATAGATACGCAGTATTTT CASSLVGSIDTQYF